Presented here are 25 T cell receptor beta chains from one specimen sequenced in a study of blood T cell repertoires in COVID-19. The repertoire was sequenced with immunoSEQ multiplex PCR; TCRdb's copy has only in-frame clones and lacks some. The table includes 200,000 to 250,000 clones, about 83% detected once. Sequenced material: peripheral blood. These receptors came from a woman in her thirties with COVID-19, enrolled during active disease.

V and J are TRBV28 and TRBJ1-2; TRBD1 is a possible D gene (5 bases). The germline V gene has CDR1 MDHEN and CDR2 SYDVKM. V was shortened by 7 bases and J by 4 bases, with 10 bases between the two germline ends. This CDR3 region has 12 residues. CDR3 region: CASTQGTYGYTF. The DNA for the CDR3 is TGTGCCAGCACGCAGGGAACCTATGGCTACACCTTC.

The rearrangement uses TRBV7-2 and TRBJ2-7, with 7 bases identical to TRBD2. The CDR3 is made up of 16 amino acids. Germline CDR1 reads SGHTA; CDR2 reads FQGNSA. Trimming cost V 1 base and J 4 bases; bases outside gene matches: 10. The DNA of the CDR3 is TGTGCCAGCAGCTTAGTTGGCGGGAGTAACGTGTACGAGCAGTACTTC. It yields the protein CASSLVGGSNVYEQYF.

This chain joins TRBV15 and TRBJ1-4; maybe TRBD1 (6 bases). The CDR3 is 18 residues long. Trimming pared 1 base from V and 0 bases from J, leaving 15 bases between. The germline V gene encodes CDR1 LNHNV and CDR2 YYDKDF (reference sequence). CDR3 loop: CATSRVTGSDATNEKLFF. CDR3 sequence (DNA): TGTGCCACCAGCAGAGTGACAGGCTCGGATGCAACTAATGAAAAACTGTTTTTT.

The chain has TRBV19 and TRBJ2-7; 7 bases are shared with TRBD1. This CDR3 contains 14 residues. Germline trimming cut 4 bases from V and 5 bases from J; bases unmatched to any gene: 8. Germline loops: CDR1 LNHDA, CDR2 SQIVND (reference sequence). The DNA of the CDR3 is TGTGCCAGTAGTAAAGGGGGCGCTGGAAACGAGCAGTACTTC. Translation gives CASSKGGAGNEQYF.

This clone has a single count. The chain joins TRBV27 to TRBJ1-2; 7 nucleotides match TRBD1. The CDR3 contains 14 residues. Germline CDR1 and CDR2: MNHEY and SMNVEV (reference sequence). With V trimmed by 4 bases and J by 5 bases, 7 bases remained unmatched. CDR3 protein: CASSSGGSIYGYTF. Here the CDR3 DNA reads TGTGCCAGCAGTTCAGGGGGGAGCATATATGGCTACACCTTC.

The genes are TRBV5-6 and TRBJ2-5, with D perhaps matching TRBD2 (6 bases). The CDR3 contains 15 residues. Deletions cut 1 base from V and 3 bases from J, with 13 bases between. Germline loops: CDR1 SGHDT, CDR2 YYEEEE. CDR3 in DNA: TGTGCCAGCAGCTTGTTTAGCGGAATTGAAGAGACCCAGTACTTC. This codes for CASSLFSGIEETQYF.

This chain links TRBV19 with TRBJ1-4; a weak D match, TRBD1 (5 bases). Per the germline V gene, CDR1 is LNHDA and CDR2 is SQIVND (reference sequence). The CDR3 is made up of 13 amino acids. Trimming cost V 6 bases and J 8 bases, with 13 bases left between them. The CDR3 nucleotides are TGTGCCAGTAGCTCAAGGGGAGGCGAAAAACTGTTTTTT. Translation gives CASSSRGGEKLFF. Combining the CDR3 with reference TRBV19 and TRBJ1-4 gives the whole variable domain DGGITQSPKYLFRKEGQNVTLSCEQNLNHDAMYWYRQDPGQGLRLIYYSQIVNDFQKGDIAEGYSVSREKKESFPLTVTSAQKNPTAFYLCASSSRGGEKLFFGSGTQLSVL.

The CDR3 region has the DNA TGTGCCAGTAGTCCTTTCTCGGGAGGGGAAGAGACCCAGTACTTC. This codes for CASSPFSGGEETQYF. The chain joins TRBV19 to TRBJ2-5, with 8 bases matching TRBD2. V shed 5 bases, J shed 3 bases, and the junction held 8 bases outside the gene matches. The length of the CDR3 is 15 residues. Germline CDR1 reads LNHDA; CDR2 reads SQIVND (reference sequence). The variable domain in full, completed from reference TRBV19 and TRBJ2-5, reads DGGITQSPKYLFRKEGQNVTLSCEQNLNHDAMYWYRQDPGQGLRLIYYSQIVNDFQKGDIAEGYSVSREKKESFPLTVTSAQKNPTAFYLCASSPFSGGEETQYFGPGTRLLVL.

The chain uses TRBV29-1 and TRBJ1-1; D call uncertain. The V gene lost 1 base and the J gene lost 2 bases, with 11 bases spanning the gap. This CDR3 comprises 14 residues. The germline V gene encodes CDR1 SQVTM and CDR2 ANQGSEA. The CDR3 DNA follows: TGCAGCGTTGAAGTTGCCAGTTACAACACTGAAGCTTTCTTT. Translating it yields CSVEVASYNTEAFF. The whole variable domain, remainder taken from reference TRBV29-1 and TRBJ1-1, is SAVISQKPSRDICQRGTSLTIQCQVDSQVTMMFWYRQQPGQSLTLIATANQGSEATYESGFVIDKFPISRPNLTFSTLTVSNMSPEDSSIYLCSVEVASYNTEAFFGQGTRLTVV.

The count of this clone is one. The chain employs TRBV11-2 and TRBJ1-1; D might be TRBD1 (6 bases). The CDR3 has 15 amino acids. V lost 5 bases and J lost 4, with 17 bases in between. From germline, CDR1 is SGHAT and CDR2 FQNNGV. The CDR3 DNA reads as TGTGCCAGCAGCCCTTCGGGGGGCGCCGGCACTGAAGCTTTCTTT. Protein product: CASSPSGGAGTEAFF.

V usage is TRBV7-2 and J usage is TRBJ1-4, with D perhaps TRBD1 (6 bases). Germline V lookup: CDR1 SGHTA, CDR2 FQGNSA. The V gene lost 5 bases and the J gene lost 1 base, with 11 bases spanning the gap. The CDR3 is 15 amino acids. This CDR3 is CASSKQGRTNEKLFF. The CDR3 nucleotides are TGTGCCAGCAGCAAACAGGGAAGAACTAATGAAAAACTGTTTTTT.

Written as DNA, the CDR3 is TGTGCCAGCAGTCTCGCCCGGGGGGGTCATTATGGCTACACCTTC. Protein product: CASSLARGGHYGYTF. J is TRBJ1-2 and V is TRBV25-1; tentatively, D is TRBD1 (5 bases). The germline V gene has CDR1 MGHDK and CDR2 SYGVNS. This CDR3 is built from 15 residues. Trimming took 5 bases from V and 5 from J, leaving 18 bases between them.

The J gene is TRBJ1-1, the V gene TRBV6-5, with D maybe TRBD1 (6 bases). The germline V and J ends were trimmed by 9 bases and 2 bases, with 13 bases remaining between them. The germline V gene has CDR1 MNHEY and CDR2 SVGAGI. This CDR3 is 13 amino acids long. Here the CDR3 reads CASSGAFNTEAFF. The CDR3 DNA reads as TGTGCCAGTTCAGGGGCGTTCAACACTGAAGCTTTCTTT.

The rearrangement links TRBV28 to TRBJ1-2; 8 bases agree with TRBD1. The CDR3 is 14 residues long. Germline V gene data show CDR1 as MDHEN and CDR2 as SYDVKM. Trimming removed 3 bases from V and 2 bases from J; junction bases left unmatched: 2. CDR3 loop: CASSFQGANYGYTF. The CDR3 nucleotides are TGTGCCAGCAGTTTTCAGGGGGCGAACTATGGCTACACCTTC.

The rearrangement uses TRBV12-3 or TRBV12-4 and TRBJ1-3; possible D gene TRBD1, 6 bases. There are 11 residues in the CDR3. Trimming took off 4 bases at V and 15 bases at J, with 13 bases between the two ends. For the CDR3, the DNA is TGTGCCAGCAGTTCACCGGGACAAGGATATTTT. Amino acid sequence: CASSSPGQGYF.

The V and J genes are TRBV29-1 and TRBJ2-3; TRBD1 is a possible D gene (6 bases). CDR3 length: 14 amino acids. V dropped 6 bases and J dropped 0 bases, with 13 bases sitting between them. The germline V gene has CDR1 SQVTM and CDR2 ANQGSEA. DNA for the CDR3: TGCAGCGTCGCGACAGGACCTAGCACAGATACGCAGTATTTT. Encoded protein: CSVATGPSTDTQYF.

This rearrangement joins TRBV25-1 to TRBJ1-1, with D perhaps TRBD1 (6 bases). This CDR3 has 16 amino acids. CDR1 is MGHDK and CDR2 is SYGVNS in the germline V gene. The V end was cut by 3 bases, the J end by 0 bases, with 14 bases between. This CDR3 reads CASSEGRTAMNTEAFF. The CDR3 DNA is TGTGCCAGCAGTGAGGGCCGGACAGCCATGAACACTGAAGCTTTCTTT.

V and J are TRBV3-1 (or the pseudogene TRBV3-2) and TRBJ2-7; possibly TRBD2 for D (6 bases). The CDR3 runs to 14 residues. In germline, CDR1 is LGHDT, CDR2 YNNKEL (reference sequence). Trimming removed 4 bases from V and 4 bases from J, with 14 bases in between. The CDR3 DNA follows: TGTGCCAGCAGCCCGACCTCGGGGGAGTACGAGCAGTACTTC. It encodes CASSPTSGEYEQYF.

The rearrangement joins TRBV19 to TRBJ2-1, with TRBD1 identical over 7 bases. There are 17 residues in the CDR3. V gave up 5 bases and J gave up 1 base; unmatched junction bases: 11. The germline V gene has CDR1 LNHDA and CDR2 SQIVND (reference sequence). The DNA for the CDR3 is TGTGCCAGTAGTTTAGGGGGCGCGGCGGCTTCCTACAATGAGCAGTTCTTC. This encodes CASSLGGAAASYNEQFF. The full variable domain, with the rest looked up from reference TRBV19 and TRBJ2-1, is DGGITQSPKYLFRKEGQNVTLSCEQNLNHDAMYWYRQDPGQGLRLIYYSQIVNDFQKGDIAEGYSVSREKKESFPLTVTSAQKNPTAFYLCASSLGGAAASYNEQFFGPGTRLTVL.

V is TRBV28 and J is TRBJ1-5; D remains ambiguous. The V gene's germline CDR1 is MDHEN and CDR2 SYDVKM. Trimming pared 4 bases from V and 5 bases from J, leaving 9 bases between. The CDR3 is 13 amino acids. In DNA form, the CDR3 reads TGTGCCAGCAGTTCCTGGACTGATCAGCCCCAGCATTTT. Encoded protein: CASSSWTDQPQHF. The full variable domain, with the rest looked up from reference TRBV28 and TRBJ1-5, is DVKVTQSSRYLVKRTGEKVFLECVQDMDHENMFWYRQDPGLGLRLIYFSYDVKMKEKGDIPEGYSVSREKKERFSLILESASTNQTSMYLCASSSWTDQPQHFGDGTRLSIL.

This sequence joins TRBV2 and TRBJ2-7; D is perhaps TRBD2 (6 bases). The CDR3 has 16 residues. V lost 0 bases, J lost 1 base, and 13 bases lay in between. CDR1 and CDR2 (germline): SNHLY, FYNNEI. The DNA for the CDR3 is TGTGCCAGCAGTGAAGCGAAAACTAGCCTGTCCTACGAGCAGTACTTC. It encodes CASSEAKTSLSYEQYF.

V and J are TRBV29-1 and TRBJ1-2; D not certain. Germline V gene sequence: CDR1 SQVTM, CDR2 ANQGSEA. The CDR3 has 13 amino acids. Between the trimmed V and J ends, which lost 4 bases and 2 bases, there was a span of 11 bases. Here the CDR3 DNA reads TGCAGCGTTGCAGTAGACACCAACTATGGCTACACCTTC. Translated, it gives CSVAVDTNYGYTF.

V and J are TRBV15 and TRBJ1-3, with a weak D call TRBD1 (5 bases). CDR1 is LNHNV, CDR2 YYDKDF, per germline (reference sequence). V was trimmed by 8 bases and J by 2 bases, leaving 13 bases between them. The CDR3 totals 14 residues. The CDR3 protein is CATLGTDTGNTIYF. CDR3 sequence (DNA): TGTGCCACCCTCGGGACTGATACTGGAAACACCATATATTTT.

The CDR3 sequence is CASSPGSGDYEQYF. The CDR3 bases are TGTGCCAGCAGCCCTGGATCGGGAGACTACGAGCAGTACTTC. The chain uses TRBV5-6 and TRBJ2-7; D perhaps matches TRBD2 (6 bases). There are 14 residues in the CDR3. Trimming took off 4 bases at V and 3 bases at J, with 14 bases between the two ends. CDR1 and CDR2 from the germline V gene are SGHDT and YYEEEE. The whole variable domain, remainder taken from reference TRBV5-6 and TRBJ2-7, is DAGVTQSPTHLIKTRGQQVTLRCSPKSGHDTVSWYQQALGQGPQFIFQYYEEEERQRGNFPDRFSGHQFPNYSSELNVNALLLGDSALYLCASSPGSGDYEQYFGPGTRLTVT.

CDR3 in amino acids: CASSVETDYGYTF. CDR3 nucleotides: TGTGCCAGCAGCGTTGAGACAGACTATGGCTACACCTTC. The rearrangement links TRBV9 to TRBJ1-2, with D perhaps TRBD1 (5 bases). CDR3 size: 13 residues. V was pared by 2 bases and J by 3 bases, with 8 bases between. From germline, CDR1 is SGDLS and CDR2 YYNGEE.